The 27 T cell receptor beta chains below come from one sample, sequenced in a study of pediatric ulcerative colitis. The rectum was sampled with one to two pinch biopsies at colonoscopy. TCRdb's copy holds only in-frame clones and misses some; the assay was immunoSEQ multiplex PCR. The sample records about 34,000 clones, roughly four fifths being singletons. The specimen sequenced was gut tissue. The receptors here all came from a boy between 5 and 17 years old with severe ulcerative colitis.

This clone was counted between two and nine times. The chain is built from TRBV7-9 and TRBJ1-4; 7 bases fit TRBD1. Per germline, CDR1 SEHNR and CDR2 FQNEAQ (reference sequence). Trimming cost V 6 bases and J 4 bases; bases outside gene matches: 5. CDR3 length: 14 amino acids. The CDR3 DNA is TGTGCCAGCAGAGGGACAGAACATAATGAAAAACTGTTTTTT. Residues: CASRGTEHNEKLFF.

The J gene is TRBJ1-6, the V gene TRBV11-2; weak D call: TRBD1 (5 bases). The V gene lost 5 bases and the J gene lost 14 bases, with 16 bases spanning the gap. Germline V gene lookup returns CDR1 SGHAT and CDR2 FQNNGV. This CDR3 region has 13 residues. CDR3 sequence: CASSTGFREALHF. The CDR3 coding sequence is TGTGCCAGCAGCACCGGGTTCAGGGAGGCCCTCCACTTT.

The rearrangement joins TRBV6-5 to TRBJ1-6; 9 bases are shared with TRBD1. Looked up from germline, CDR1 is MNHEY and CDR2 is SVGAGI. V dropped 3 bases and J dropped 5; count of bases not matched to a gene: 2. The CDR3 runs to 15 residues. Here the CDR3 reads CASSYRDRDNSPLHF. DNA of the CDR3: TGTGCCAGCAGTTATCGGGACAGGGATAATTCACCCCTCCACTTT.

J is TRBJ2-1 and V is TRBV5-1; TRBD2 might be the D (6 bases). Trimming left V 5 bases short and J 6 bases short, with 18 bases between. Germline lookup yields CDR1 SGHRS and CDR2 YFSETQ. This CDR3 is 15 amino acids long. The CDR3 loop reads CASSKTSGEINEQFF. For the CDR3, the DNA is TGCGCCAGCAGTAAGACTAGTGGGGAGATCAATGAGCAGTTCTTC. Together with reference TRBV5-1 and TRBJ2-1, the CDR3 gives the full variable domain: KAGVTQTPRYLIKTRGQQVTLSCSPISGHRSVSWYQQTPGQGLQFLFEYFSETQRNKGNFPGRFSGRQFSNSRSEMNVSTLELGDSALYLCASSKTSGEINEQFFGPGTRLTVL.

The sample holds a few counts of this clone. This chain uses TRBV15 with TRBJ1-2, with TRBD1 matching over 7 bases. The CDR3 extends over 14 amino acids. The junction had 11 bases not matched to a gene; V was cut back by 5 bases and J by 8 bases. Per germline, CDR1 LNHNV and CDR2 YYDKDF (reference sequence). CDR3 sequence (DNA): TGTGCCACCAGCGTCGACAGGGCCTCCTACGGCTACACCTTC. Translation gives CATSVDRASYGYTF.

The CDR3 nucleotides are TGTGCCAGGACGGGGGTTGAAGCTTTCTTT. Encoded protein: CARTGVEAFF. The J gene is TRBJ1-1, the V gene TRBV2; the D gene is possibly TRBD1 (5 bases). V lost 9 bases and J 7 bases, leaving 9 bases between the germline ends. Germline-derived CDR1 and CDR2 are SNHLY and FYNNEI. This CDR3 has 10 amino acids. Full variable domain (outside the CDR3, taken from reference TRBV2 and TRBJ1-1): EPEVTQTPSHQVTQMGQEVILRCVPISNHLYFYWYRQILGQKVEFLVSFYNNEISEKSEIFDDQFSVERPDGSNFTLKIRSTKLEDSAMYFCARTGVEAFFGQGTRLTVV.

This clone was counted once. The J gene is TRBJ1-2, the V gene TRBV28; TRBD1 aligns across 10 bases. Germline CDR1 reads MDHEN; CDR2 reads SYDVKM. CDR3 length equals 13 residues. After removal of 6 bases from V and 7 bases from J, the junction contained 5 bases not matched to a gene. CDR3 sequence reads: CASSQGDRGGYTF. In DNA, the CDR3 is TGTGCCAGCAGCCAAGGGGACAGGGGTGGCTACACCTTC.

The chain carries TRBV19 and TRBJ2-1; TRBD1 agrees at 11 bases. The CDR3 loop spans 19 amino acids. V gave up 3 bases and J gave up 9 bases; unmatched junction bases: 19. Germline V gene data show CDR1 as LNHDA and CDR2 as SQIVND (reference sequence). CDR3 residues: CASSIVRKWGQGGSSEQFF. CDR3 sequence (DNA): TGTGCCAGTAGTATCGTCAGAAAATGGGGACAGGGGGGCTCCAGTGAGCAGTTCTTC.

The J gene is TRBJ2-3, the V gene TRBV7-3; 8 bases map to TRBD2. Looked up from germline, CDR1 is SGHTA and CDR2 is FQGTGA. Losses at the gene ends were 4 bases for V and 1 base for J; bases not matched to a gene: 10. This CDR3 has 17 residues. In nucleotides, the CDR3 is TGTGCCAGCAGCTCGACGGGGCTGCGGGGGGGCACAGATACGCAGTATTTT. Translation gives CASSSTGLRGGTDTQYF.

This clone was counted a few times. The CDR3 DNA reads TGTGCCAGCAGCCCGGATCGGCACCCCAACTATGGCTACACCTTC. It specifies CASSPDRHPNYGYTF. The J gene is TRBJ1-2, the V gene TRBV2, with D hard to call. CDR3 size: 15 residues. Trimming shortened V by 6 bases and J by 2 bases, and 16 bases separated the two germline ends. Germline V gene sequence: CDR1 SNHLY, CDR2 FYNNEI. The full variable domain, in which reference TRBV2 and TRBJ1-2 provide the parts outside the CDR3, is EPEVTQTPSHQVTQMGQEVILRCVPISNHLYFYWYRQILGQKVEFLVSFYNNEISEKSEIFDDQFSVERPDGSNFTLKIRSTKLEDSAMYFCASSPDRHPNYGYTFGSGTRLTVV.

The chain employs TRBV6-1 and TRBJ2-5; D possibly matches TRBD1 or TRBD2 (5 bases each). Germline lookup yields CDR1 MNHNS and CDR2 SASEGT. The CDR3 is made up of 16 amino acids. V lost 1 base and J lost 1, with 13 bases in between. Written as DNA, the CDR3 is TGTGCCAGCAGTGAAGGCGGTTGGGGGATCCAAGAGACCCAGTACTTC. Protein product: CASSEGGWGIQETQYF.

The sample holds one count of this clone. J is TRBJ1-6 and V is TRBV10-3, with D maybe TRBD1 (5 bases). The CDR3 loop spans 15 amino acids. Germline CDR1 ENHRY, CDR2 SYGVKD. Trimming stripped 10 bases from V and 1 base from J, with 14 bases between. In DNA form, the CDR3 reads TGTGCCACCACAGACAGTGGGTCCTATAATTCACCCCTCCACTTT. The encoded protein is CATTDSGSYNSPLHF.

As concerns this clone: This likely comes from a read error, as the CDR3 has no conserved phenylalanine or tryptophan at its end. The gene calls are TRBV6-6 and TRBJ1-6, with D unclear. V was clipped by 4 bases and J by 5 bases, with 6 bases between them. The germline V gene encodes CDR1 MNHNY and CDR2 SVGAGI (reference sequence). The CDR3 has 13 residues. CDR3 nucleotides: TGTGCCAGCAGTTCCCAGCATAATTCACCCCTCCACCTT. Its translation is CASSSQHNSPLHL.

The rearrangement joins TRBV4-1 to TRBJ1-5; D uncertain. The length of the CDR3 is 16 residues. Germline V gene lookup returns CDR1 MGHRA and CDR2 YSYEKL. Trimming left V 0 bases short and J 0 bases short, with 9 bases between. In DNA form, the CDR3 reads TGCGCCAGCAGCCAAGATCCACCGAATAGCAATCAGCCCCAGCATTTT. Encoded protein: CASSQDPPNSNQPQHF.

The chain links TRBV7-3 to TRBJ2-1; 10 nucleotides match TRBD1. The germline gives CDR1 SGHTA, CDR2 FQGTGA. The CDR3 is 14 amino acids. V lost 4 bases, J lost 6 bases, and 3 bases stayed unmatched. The CDR3 spells CASSSGQGVNEQFF. The CDR3 region has the DNA TGTGCCAGCAGCTCCGGACAGGGGGTCAATGAGCAGTTCTTC.

This clone was seen only once. The gene calls are TRBV28 and TRBJ1-2; D remains unclear. The CDR3 loop spans 16 amino acids. Trimming stripped 6 bases from V and 0 bases from J, with 17 bases between. Germline V gives CDR1 MDHEN, CDR2 SYDVKM. Here the CDR3 reads CASSSASRLANYGYTF. The CDR3 coding sequence is TGTGCCAGCAGCTCCGCCTCTAGGTTAGCTAACTATGGCTACACCTTC.

The chain is built from TRBV25-1 and TRBJ1-2; D call uncertain. V shed 4 bases and J shed 3 bases, with 9 bases lying between them. CDR1 is MGHDK, CDR2 SYGVNS, per germline. This CDR3 has 13 amino acids. The CDR3 DNA reads as TGTGCCAGCAGTGGAGTCCTAGACTATGGCTACACCTTC. Translated: CASSGVLDYGYTF.

The chain uses TRBV6-1 and TRBJ2-5; D gene unclear. The CDR3 length is 10 residues. Germline V gives CDR1 MNHNS, CDR2 SASEGT. V was trimmed by 5 bases and J by 5 bases, leaving 3 bases between them. The CDR3 region is CASSLETQYF. CDR3 sequence (DNA): TGTGCCAGCAGTCTGGAGACCCAGTACTTC.

The chain joins TRBV6-5 to TRBJ2-3; either TRBD1 or TRBD2 may supply D (5 bases each). The germline V gene encodes CDR1 MNHEY and CDR2 SVGAGI. Trimming shortened V by 3 bases and J by 4 bases, and 11 bases separated the two germline ends. The CDR3 length is 14 residues. As DNA, the CDR3 is TGTGCCAGCAGTTATAGGGGAGTACCAGATACGCAGTATTTT. Its protein is CASSYRGVPDTQYF.

The rearrangement joins TRBV30 to TRBJ1-3, with D unresolved. CDR3 size: 11 residues. CDR1 and CDR2 from the germline V gene are GTSNPN and SVGIG (reference sequence). The V gene lost 4 bases and the J gene lost 6 bases, with 7 bases spanning the gap. CDR3 DNA sequence: TGTGCCTGGAACAACGTAAACACCATATATTTT. This translates into CAWNNVNTIYF.

DNA for the CDR3: TGCAGCGTTGATGTGGGGGGCACAGATACGCAGTATTTT. It codes for CSVDVGGTDTQYF. This chain links TRBV29-1 with TRBJ2-3, with D perhaps matching TRBD1 or TRBD2 (5 bases each). Per germline, CDR1 SQVTM and CDR2 ANQGSEA. The CDR3 runs to 13 residues. Trimming left V 3 bases short and J 1 base short, with 8 bases between.

This clone has more than one count but fewer than ten. The chain is built from TRBV5-1 and TRBJ2-2; no definite D call. Germline CDR1 reads SGHRS; CDR2 reads YFSETQ. V dropped 7 bases and J dropped 0 bases, with 16 bases sitting between them. The CDR3 runs 16 residues. The CDR3 spells CASGTISNANTGELFF. The CDR3, as DNA: TGCGCCAGCGGCACAATCAGTAACGCGAACACCGGGGAGCTGTTTTTT.

In its sample, this clone was seen a few times. The rearrangement uses TRBV10-3 and TRBJ1-5; D gene ambiguous. V gave up 9 bases and J gave up 3 bases, with 18 bases separating them. The CDR3 loop spans 15 amino acids. CDR1 and CDR2 (germline): ENHRY, SYGVKD. CDR3 nucleotide sequence: TGTGCCATTTCTGCGGGAGGCGGCGTCAATCAGCCCCAGCATTTT. Amino acid sequence: CAISAGGGVNQPQHF.

V gene TRBV27 combines with J gene TRBJ2-5; possible D gene TRBD1, 8 bases. V shed 5 bases and J shed 7 bases, with 14 bases lying between them. The CDR3 runs to 13 residues. In germline, CDR1 is MNHEY, CDR2 SMNVEV (reference sequence). The CDR3 loop is CASSLTGGVTQYF. For the CDR3, the DNA is TGTGCCAGCAGTCTCACAGGGGGGGTGACCCAGTACTTC.

The CDR3 loop reads CASSRQGRTDTQYF. The CDR3 coding sequence is TGTGCCAGCAGCCGACAGGGGCGCACAGATACGCAGTATTTT. V is TRBV2 and J is TRBJ2-3; TRBD1 agrees at 8 bases. This CDR3 is 14 amino acids long. CDR1 is SNHLY, CDR2 FYNNEI, per germline. J gave up 1 base and V 6 bases, and 3 bases lay outside the gene matches.

The chain couples TRBV27 to TRBJ1-5; 9 nucleotides line up with TRBD1. V lost 3 bases to trimming and J lost 6 bases; unmatched junction nucleotides: 3. The CDR3 consists of 14 residues. Germline values: CDR1 MNHEY, CDR2 SMNVEV (reference sequence). For the CDR3, the DNA is TGTGCCAGCAGTTTTGGGACAGGGCGTCAGCCCCAGCATTTT. This codes for CASSFGTGRQPQHF.

CDR3 amino acids: CASSQATSSGASTDTQYF. CDR3 nucleotide sequence: TGTGCCAGCAGCCAGGCCACATCTAGCGGGGCTAGCACAGATACGCAGTATTTT. The V gene is TRBV4-2, the J gene TRBJ2-3; TRBD2 matches at 9 bases. V gave up 3 bases and J gave up 0 bases; unmatched junction bases: 10. CDR1 is LGHNA, CDR2 YNFKEQ, per germline. This CDR3 spans 18 amino acids.